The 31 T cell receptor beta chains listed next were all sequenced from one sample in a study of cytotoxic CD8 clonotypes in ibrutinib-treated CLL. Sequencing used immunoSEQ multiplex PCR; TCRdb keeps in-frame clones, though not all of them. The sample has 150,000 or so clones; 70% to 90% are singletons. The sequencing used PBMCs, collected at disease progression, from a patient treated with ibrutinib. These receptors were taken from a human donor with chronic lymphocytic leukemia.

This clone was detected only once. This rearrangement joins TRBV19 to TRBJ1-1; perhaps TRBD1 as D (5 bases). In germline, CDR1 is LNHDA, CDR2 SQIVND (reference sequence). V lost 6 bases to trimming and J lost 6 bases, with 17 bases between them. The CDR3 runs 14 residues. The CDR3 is CASSGAGRVAEAFF. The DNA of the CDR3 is TGTGCCAGTAGCGGGGCCGGGCGTGTGGCTGAAGCTTTCTTT.

The CDR3 DNA reads TGTGCCAGCAGCCCAGGGGGACTAGCGGGGTTCAATGAGCAGTTCTTC. This gives the protein CASSPGGLAGFNEQFF. The V and J genes are TRBV9 and TRBJ2-1; 13 positions match TRBD2. Germline CDR1 SGDLS, CDR2 YYNGEE. V trimming: 4 bases; J trimming: 6 bases; junction bases outside the gene matches: 7. The CDR3 spans 16 residues.

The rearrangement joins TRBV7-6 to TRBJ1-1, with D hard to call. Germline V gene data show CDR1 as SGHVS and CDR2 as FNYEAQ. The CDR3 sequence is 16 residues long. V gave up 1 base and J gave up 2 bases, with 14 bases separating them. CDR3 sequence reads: CASSLGGRNINTEAFF. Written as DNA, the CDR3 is TGTGCCAGCAGCTTAGGGGGTCGGAATATAAACACTGAAGCTTTCTTT.

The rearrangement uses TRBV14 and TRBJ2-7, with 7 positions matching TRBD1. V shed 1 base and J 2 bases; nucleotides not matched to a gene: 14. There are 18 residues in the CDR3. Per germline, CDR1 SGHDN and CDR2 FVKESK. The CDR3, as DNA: TGTGCCAGCAGCCAAGGTCAGACCGGGACAGCCTTTACCTACGAGCAGTACTTC. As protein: CASSQGQTGTAFTYEQYF. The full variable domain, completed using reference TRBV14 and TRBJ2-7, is EAGVTQFPSHSVIEKGQTVTLRCDPISGHDNLYWYRRVMGKEIKFLLHFVKESKQDESGMPNNRFLAERTGGTYSTLKVQPAELEDSGVYFCASSQGQTGTAFTYEQYFGPGTRLTVT.

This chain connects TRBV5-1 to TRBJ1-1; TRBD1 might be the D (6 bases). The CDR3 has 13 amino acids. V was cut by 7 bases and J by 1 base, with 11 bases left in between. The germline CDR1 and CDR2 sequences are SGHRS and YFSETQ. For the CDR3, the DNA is TGCGCCAGCGGGCCGGGACAGAACACTGAAGCTTTCTTT. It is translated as CASGPGQNTEAFF.

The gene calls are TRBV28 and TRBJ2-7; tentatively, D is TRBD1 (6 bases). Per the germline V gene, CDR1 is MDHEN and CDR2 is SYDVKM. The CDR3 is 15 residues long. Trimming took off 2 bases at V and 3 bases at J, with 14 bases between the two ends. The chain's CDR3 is CASSLPRQAHYEQYF. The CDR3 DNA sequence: TGTGCCAGCAGTTTACCGAGACAGGCTCACTACGAGCAGTACTTC.

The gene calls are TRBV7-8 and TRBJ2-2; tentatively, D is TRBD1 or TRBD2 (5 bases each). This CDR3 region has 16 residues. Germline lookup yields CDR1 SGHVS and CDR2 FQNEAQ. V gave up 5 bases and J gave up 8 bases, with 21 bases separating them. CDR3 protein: CASSPGSGGLGGELFF. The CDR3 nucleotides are TGTGCCAGCAGCCCAGGGTCGGGCGGACTGGGGGGGGAGCTGTTTTTT.

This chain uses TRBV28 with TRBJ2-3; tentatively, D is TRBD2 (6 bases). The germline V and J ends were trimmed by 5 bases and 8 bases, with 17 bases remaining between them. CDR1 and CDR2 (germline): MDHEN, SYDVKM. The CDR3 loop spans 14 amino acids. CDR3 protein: CASSPPQERATQYF. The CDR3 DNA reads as TGTGCCAGCAGTCCACCCCAAGAGCGGGCTACGCAGTATTTT.

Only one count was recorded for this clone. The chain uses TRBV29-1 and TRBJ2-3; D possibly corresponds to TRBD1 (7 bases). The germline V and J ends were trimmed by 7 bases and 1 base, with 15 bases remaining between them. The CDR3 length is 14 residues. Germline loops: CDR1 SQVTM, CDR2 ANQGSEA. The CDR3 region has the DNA TGCAGCGGCAGACAGGGAGGACGCACAGATACGCAGTATTTT. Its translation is CSGRQGGRTDTQYF.

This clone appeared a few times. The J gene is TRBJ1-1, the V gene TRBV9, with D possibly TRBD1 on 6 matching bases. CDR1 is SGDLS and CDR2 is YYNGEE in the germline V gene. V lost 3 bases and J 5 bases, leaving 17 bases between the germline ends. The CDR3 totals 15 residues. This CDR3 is CASSGSIRGRTEAFF. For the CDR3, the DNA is TGTGCCAGCAGCGGCAGTATCAGGGGTAGAACTGAAGCTTTCTTT.

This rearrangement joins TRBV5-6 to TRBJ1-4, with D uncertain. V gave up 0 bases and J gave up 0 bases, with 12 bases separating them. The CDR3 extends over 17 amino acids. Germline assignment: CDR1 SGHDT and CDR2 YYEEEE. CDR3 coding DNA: TGTGCCAGCAGCTTGGTTCGGTCGGAAGCAACTAATGAAAAACTGTTTTTT. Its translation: CASSLVRSEATNEKLFF.

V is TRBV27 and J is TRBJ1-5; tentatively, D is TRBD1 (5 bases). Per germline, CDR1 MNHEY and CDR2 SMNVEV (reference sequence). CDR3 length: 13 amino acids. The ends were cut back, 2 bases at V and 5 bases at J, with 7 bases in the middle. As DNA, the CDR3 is TGTGCCAGCAGTTTAATAGGGGATCAGCCCCAGCATTTT. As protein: CASSLIGDQPQHF.

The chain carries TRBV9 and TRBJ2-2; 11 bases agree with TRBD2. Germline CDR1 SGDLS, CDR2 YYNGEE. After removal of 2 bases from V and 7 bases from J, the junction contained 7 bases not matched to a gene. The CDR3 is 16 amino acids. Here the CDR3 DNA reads TGTGCCAGCAGCGTCATACTAGCGGGAGTGAGCGGGGAGCTGTTTTTT. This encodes CASSVILAGVSGELFF.

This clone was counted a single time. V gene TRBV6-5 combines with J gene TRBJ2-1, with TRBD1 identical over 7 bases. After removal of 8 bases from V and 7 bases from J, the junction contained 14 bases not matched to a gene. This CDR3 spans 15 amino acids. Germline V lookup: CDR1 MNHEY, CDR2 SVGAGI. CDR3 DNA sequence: TGTGCCAGCGGTACCAAACAGGGGTCCCCTAATGAGCAGTTCTTC. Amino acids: CASGTKQGSPNEQFF.

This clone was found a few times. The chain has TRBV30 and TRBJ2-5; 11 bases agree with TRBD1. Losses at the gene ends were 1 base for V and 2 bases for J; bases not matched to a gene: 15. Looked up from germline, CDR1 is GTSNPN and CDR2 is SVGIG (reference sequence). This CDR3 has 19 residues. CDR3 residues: CAWSDRFGEWDRGQETQYF. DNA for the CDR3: TGTGCCTGGAGTGACCGGTTCGGGGAATGGGACAGGGGGCAAGAGACCCAGTACTTC.

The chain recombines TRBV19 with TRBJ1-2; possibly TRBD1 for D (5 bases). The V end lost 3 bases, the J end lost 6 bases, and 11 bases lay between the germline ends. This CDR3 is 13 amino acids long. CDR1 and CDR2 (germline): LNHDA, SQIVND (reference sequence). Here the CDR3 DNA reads TGTGCCAGTAGTATCCAGGGTTATAATGGCTACACCTTC. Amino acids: CASSIQGYNGYTF.

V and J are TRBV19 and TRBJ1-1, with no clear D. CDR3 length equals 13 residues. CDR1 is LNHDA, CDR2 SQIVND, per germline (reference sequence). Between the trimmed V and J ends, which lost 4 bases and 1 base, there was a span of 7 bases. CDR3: CASSTTRNTEAFF. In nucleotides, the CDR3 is TGTGCCAGTAGTACCACAAGGAACACTGAAGCTTTCTTT.

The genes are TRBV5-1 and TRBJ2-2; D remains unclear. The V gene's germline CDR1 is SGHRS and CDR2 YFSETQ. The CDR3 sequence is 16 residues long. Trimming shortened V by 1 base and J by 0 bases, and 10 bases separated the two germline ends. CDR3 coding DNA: TGCGCCAGCAGCTTGCTGGCGTCTGCGAACACCGGGGAGCTGTTTTTT. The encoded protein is CASSLLASANTGELFF.

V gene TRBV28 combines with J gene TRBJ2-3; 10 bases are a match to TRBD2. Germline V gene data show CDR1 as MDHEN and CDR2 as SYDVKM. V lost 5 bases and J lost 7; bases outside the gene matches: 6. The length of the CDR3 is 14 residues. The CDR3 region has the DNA TGTGCCAGCAGTCTAGCGGGAGCGTGGTATACGCAGTATTTT. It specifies CASSLAGAWYTQYF.

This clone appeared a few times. CDR3 nucleotides: TGTGCCAGCAGTGAGGGAGAGGGCATTCAGTACTTC. This encodes CASSEGEGIQYF. The V call is TRBV7-9, the J call TRBJ2-4, with a possible D match to TRBD2 (5 bases). Trimming pared 6 bases from V and 9 bases from J, leaving 12 bases between. Germline lookup yields CDR1 SEHNR and CDR2 FQNEAQ (reference sequence). The CDR3 is 12 residues long. Filled out from reference TRBV7-9 and TRBJ2-4, the complete variable domain reads DTGVSQNPRHKITKRGQNVTFRCDPISEHNRLYWYRQTLGQGPEFLTYFQNEAQLEKSRLLSDRFSAERPKGSFSTLEIQRTEQGDSAMYLCASSEGEGIQYFGAGTRLSVL.

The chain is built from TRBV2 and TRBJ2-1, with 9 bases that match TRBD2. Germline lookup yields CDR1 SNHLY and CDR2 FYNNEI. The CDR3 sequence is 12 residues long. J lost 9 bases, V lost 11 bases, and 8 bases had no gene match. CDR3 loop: CAGRGRAGEQFF. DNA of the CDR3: TGTGCCGGACGCGGGAGGGCCGGTGAGCAGTTCTTC.

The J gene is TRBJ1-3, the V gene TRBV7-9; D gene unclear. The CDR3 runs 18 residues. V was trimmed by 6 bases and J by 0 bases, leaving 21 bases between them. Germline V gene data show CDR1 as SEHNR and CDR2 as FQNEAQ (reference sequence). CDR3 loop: CASRGGDFVEDSGNTIYF. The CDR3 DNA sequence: TGTGCCAGCAGGGGAGGAGATTTCGTCGAGGACTCTGGAAACACCATATATTTT.

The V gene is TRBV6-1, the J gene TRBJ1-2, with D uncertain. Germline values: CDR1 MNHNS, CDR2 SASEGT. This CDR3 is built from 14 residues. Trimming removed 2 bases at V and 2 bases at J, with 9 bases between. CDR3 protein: CASSERSGNYGYTF. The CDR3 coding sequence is TGTGCCAGCAGTGAAAGGTCGGGAAACTATGGCTACACCTTC.

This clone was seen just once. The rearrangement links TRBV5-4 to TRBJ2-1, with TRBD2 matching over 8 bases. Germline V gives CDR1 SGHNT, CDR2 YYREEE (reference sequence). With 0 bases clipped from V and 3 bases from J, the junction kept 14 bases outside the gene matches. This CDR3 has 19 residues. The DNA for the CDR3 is TGTGCCAGCAGCTTGGCCTTAGCTAGCGGGTGGGCGGTCTACAATGAGCAGTTCTTC. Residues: CASSLALASGWAVYNEQFF.

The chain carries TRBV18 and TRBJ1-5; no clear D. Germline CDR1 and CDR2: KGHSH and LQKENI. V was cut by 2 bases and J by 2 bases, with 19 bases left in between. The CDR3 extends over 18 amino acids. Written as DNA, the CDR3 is TGTGCCAGCTCACCAACCCCGGGAACGCTGATGGGCAATCAGCCCCAGCATTTT. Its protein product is CASSPTPGTLMGNQPQHF.

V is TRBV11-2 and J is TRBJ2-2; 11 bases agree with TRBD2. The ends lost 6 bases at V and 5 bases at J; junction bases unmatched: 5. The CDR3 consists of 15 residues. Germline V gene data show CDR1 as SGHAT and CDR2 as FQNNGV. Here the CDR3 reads CASRLAGGRTGELFF. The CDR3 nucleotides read TGTGCCAGCAGGCTAGCGGGAGGAAGGACCGGGGAGCTGTTTTTT.

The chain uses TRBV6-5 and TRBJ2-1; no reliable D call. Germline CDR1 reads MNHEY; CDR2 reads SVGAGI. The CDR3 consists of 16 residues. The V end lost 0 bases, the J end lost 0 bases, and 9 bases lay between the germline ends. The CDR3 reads CASSYSIGYSYNEQFF. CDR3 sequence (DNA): TGTGCCAGCAGTTACTCGATCGGGTACTCCTACAATGAGCAGTTCTTC.

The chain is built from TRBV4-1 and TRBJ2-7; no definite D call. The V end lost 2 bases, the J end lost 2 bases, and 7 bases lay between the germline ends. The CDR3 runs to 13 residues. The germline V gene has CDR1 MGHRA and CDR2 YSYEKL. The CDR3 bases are TGCGCCAGCAGCCAATGGCACGCCTACGAGCAGTACTTC. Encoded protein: CASSQWHAYEQYF.

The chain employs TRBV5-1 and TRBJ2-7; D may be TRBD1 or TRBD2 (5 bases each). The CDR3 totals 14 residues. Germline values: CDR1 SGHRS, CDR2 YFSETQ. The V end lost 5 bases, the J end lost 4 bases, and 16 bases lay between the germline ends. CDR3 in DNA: TGCGCCAGCAGTCAATTAGGGACCAGATACGAGCAGTACTTC. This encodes CASSQLGTRYEQYF.

This CDR3 reads CASSEFLAGTGELFF. The CDR3 region has the DNA TGTGCCAGCAGTGAATTTTTGGCAGGAACCGGGGAGCTGTTTTTT. The gene calls are TRBV2 and TRBJ2-2; D uncertain. Germline assignment: CDR1 SNHLY and CDR2 FYNNEI. The CDR3 consists of 15 residues. V was clipped by 2 bases and J by 5 bases, with 12 bases between them.

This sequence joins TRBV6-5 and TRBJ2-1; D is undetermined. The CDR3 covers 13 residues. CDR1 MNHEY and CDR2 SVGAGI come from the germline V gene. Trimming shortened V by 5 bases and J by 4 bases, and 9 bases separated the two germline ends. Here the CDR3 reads CASSDIGYNEQFF. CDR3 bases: TGTGCCAGCAGTGACATTGGTTACAATGAGCAGTTCTTC.